Listed below are T cell receptor beta chains from one sample, sequenced in a study of cytomegalovirus exposure and HLA in healthy donors. Here immunoSEQ multiplex PCR was the method, and the copy in TCRdb shows in-frame clones only, minus some. The sample holds some 200,000 clones; around four fifths are singletons and the top ten take 0.71%. The sequencing sample was made of PBMCs. Source of these receptors: a boy aged 2 to 9 in good health and CMV-seronegative. CDR3s include the opening cysteine and the closing phenylalanine or tryptophan. Fields, in order: clone size, V gene, D gene, J gene, CDR3 DNA, CDR3 protein. A D gene is named only where the DNA matches it firmly. Part of the rows lack a size; the others show once, few, many or a class for expanded clones.

clone_size: -; v_call: TRBV5-4; d_call: TRBD1; j_call: TRBJ1-1; cdr3_nt: TGTGCCAGCAGTCCGGACAGGGTGGATGAAGCTTTCTTT; cdr3_aa: CASSPDRVDEAFF
clone_size: -; v_call: TRBV15; d_call: TRBD1; j_call: TRBJ1-5; cdr3_nt: TGTGCCACCAGCAGGGACAGGGGGAGCAATCAGCCCCAGCATTTT; cdr3_aa: CATSRDRGSNQPQHF
clone_size: few; v_call: TRBV9; d_call: TRBD2; j_call: TRBJ2-2; cdr3_nt: TGTGCCAGCAGCGCCACACCGGGACTAGCGTTCGGGGAGCTGTTTTTT; cdr3_aa: CASSATPGLAFGELFF
clone_size: -; v_call: TRBV6-6; d_call: TRBD1; j_call: TRBJ2-5; cdr3_nt: TGTGCCAGCAGTAGGACAGGGACGGAGAGTGAGACCCAGTACTTC; cdr3_aa: CASSRTGTESETQYF
clone_size: -; v_call: TRBV7-9; d_call: TRBD2; j_call: TRBJ2-1; cdr3_nt: TGTGCCAGCAGCTCCCCGACGAGCGGGGCTTACAATGAGCAGTTCTTC; cdr3_aa: CASSSPTSGAYNEQFF
clone_size: -; v_call: TRBV5-1; d_call: -; j_call: TRBJ1-6; cdr3_nt: TGCGCCAGCAGCTTGGGGACCCGGGGGTCACCCCTCCACTTT; cdr3_aa: CASSLGTRGSPLHF
clone_size: -; v_call: TRBV19; d_call: -; j_call: TRBJ1-5; cdr3_nt: TGTGCCAGTAGTATTCGTGAGGGAACCCCAAGGCCCCAGCATTTT; cdr3_aa: CASSIREGTPRPQHF
clone_size: -; v_call: TRBV5-1; d_call: TRBD2; j_call: TRBJ2-3; cdr3_nt: TGCGCCAGCAGCGAGGTAGCGGGGATTGCGGATACGCAGTATTTT; cdr3_aa: CASSEVAGIADTQYF
clone_size: -; v_call: TRBV11-2; d_call: TRBD2; j_call: TRBJ2-7; cdr3_nt: TGTGCCAGCAGCTTAGACCTAGCGGGGGCTTACGAGCAGTACTTC; cdr3_aa: CASSLDLAGAYEQYF
clone_size: -; v_call: TRBV5-1; d_call: -; j_call: TRBJ2-7; cdr3_nt: TGCGCCAGCAGCTTGGGGGGCCACGAGCAGTACTTC; cdr3_aa: CASSLGGHEQYF
clone_size: -; v_call: TRBV9; d_call: -; j_call: TRBJ1-2; cdr3_nt: TGTGCCAGCAGCGTAGAGAACAGCCCCTCGCACACCTTC; cdr3_aa: CASSVENSPSHTF
clone_size: -; v_call: TRBV6-4; d_call: -; j_call: TRBJ1-1; cdr3_nt: TGTGCCAGCAGCCAGCAGGTTAACACTGAAGCTTTCTTT; cdr3_aa: CASSQQVNTEAFF
clone_size: -; v_call: TRBV29-1; d_call: TRBD2; j_call: TRBJ2-7; cdr3_nt: TGCAGCGTTGAGCGAAGCGGGAGGGGTAGCTCCTACGAGCAGTACTTC; cdr3_aa: CSVERSGRGSSYEQYF
clone_size: -; v_call: TRBV6-5; d_call: -; j_call: TRBJ2-5; cdr3_nt: TGTGCCAGCAGTTACTCTACTCCTCAAGAGACCCAGTACTTC; cdr3_aa: CASSYSTPQETQYF
clone_size: -; v_call: TRBV9; d_call: -; j_call: TRBJ1-2; cdr3_nt: TGTGCCAATTTAACAAGGGGGGGGAAGGGCTACACCTTC; cdr3_aa: CANLTRGGKGYTF
clone_size: -; v_call: TRBV7-2; d_call: TRBD1; j_call: TRBJ1-4; cdr3_nt: TGTGCCAGCAGCTTATGGCCAGGGGGGTATGAAAAACTGTTTTTT; cdr3_aa: CASSLWPGGYEKLFF
clone_size: -; v_call: TRBV7-9; d_call: TRBD2; j_call: TRBJ2-3; cdr3_nt: TGTTCCAGCAGCGCTAGCGGGAGCAGCACAGATACGCAGTATTTT; cdr3_aa: CSSSASGSSTDTQYF
clone_size: -; v_call: TRBV15; d_call: -; j_call: TRBJ1-2; cdr3_nt: TGTGCCACCAGCAGAGATCTGCACTATGGCCACACCTTC; cdr3_aa: CATSRDLHYGHTF
clone_size: -; v_call: TRBV4-2; d_call: TRBD1; j_call: TRBJ1-1; cdr3_nt: TGTGCCAGCAGCCAAACAGGGGACACTGAAGCTTTCTTT; cdr3_aa: CASSQTGDTEAFF
clone_size: -; v_call: TRBV28; d_call: -; j_call: TRBJ1-2; cdr3_nt: TGTGCCAGCAGTTTATTCAGGGCAGGAGGCTACACCTTC; cdr3_aa: CASSLFRAGGYTF
clone_size: few; v_call: TRBV4-1; d_call: -; j_call: TRBJ1-4; cdr3_nt: TGCGCCAGCAGCCAAGCAGGGCAGGGTAATGAAAAACTGTTTTTT; cdr3_aa: CASSQAGQGNEKLFF
clone_size: -; v_call: TRBV30; d_call: -; j_call: TRBJ1-1; cdr3_nt: TGTGCCTGGAGTGTAGCGGACAGAAGAGGAGCTTTCTTT; cdr3_aa: CAWSVADRRGAFF
clone_size: -; v_call: TRBV5-6; d_call: TRBD1; j_call: TRBJ2-7; cdr3_nt: TGTGCCAGCAGCGGTGACAGGGCCTACGAGCAGTACTTC; cdr3_aa: CASSGDRAYEQYF
clone_size: few; v_call: TRBV30; d_call: -; j_call: TRBJ1-5; cdr3_nt: TGTGCCTGGAGCGGGGGAGGGATCAATCAGCCCCAGCATTTT; cdr3_aa: CAWSGGGINQPQHF
clone_size: -; v_call: TRBV9; d_call: -; j_call: TRBJ2-7; cdr3_nt: TGTGCCAGCAGCGTCGATAGCTCCTACGAGCAGTACTTC; cdr3_aa: CASSVDSSYEQYF
clone_size: -; v_call: TRBV5-4; d_call: TRBD1; j_call: TRBJ1-2; cdr3_nt: TGTGCCAGCAGCTCTAGTCCTTGGACAGGTCCATCTAACTATGGCTACACCTTC; cdr3_aa: CASSSSPWTGPSNYGYTF
clone_size: -; v_call: TRBV6-5; d_call: -; j_call: TRBJ1-1; cdr3_nt: TGTGCCAGCAGTTACTTCAGGGTTTATAGCACTGAAGCTTTCTTT; cdr3_aa: CASSYFRVYSTEAFF
clone_size: -; v_call: TRBV5-1; d_call: TRBD1; j_call: TRBJ1-4; cdr3_nt: TGCGCCAGCAGCTTCGGGGACAGGGGAAGAGAAAAACTGTTTTTT; cdr3_aa: CASSFGDRGREKLFF
clone_size: -; v_call: TRBV7-9; d_call: -; j_call: TRBJ2-7; cdr3_nt: TGTGCCAGCAGCCTCCGAGTAGGGGCCGAGCAGTACTTC; cdr3_aa: CASSLRVGAEQYF
clone_size: -; v_call: TRBV27; d_call: -; j_call: TRBJ2-5; cdr3_nt: TGTGCCAGCAGTTCCTCGACAGGAGAAACCCAAGAGACCCAGTACTTC; cdr3_aa: CASSSSTGETQETQYF
clone_size: -; v_call: TRBV6-4; d_call: -; j_call: TRBJ2-7; cdr3_nt: TGTGCCAGCAGTGACGGAGGCTACGAGCAGTACTTC; cdr3_aa: CASSDGGYEQYF
clone_size: -; v_call: TRBV29-1; d_call: TRBD2; j_call: TRBJ2-2; cdr3_nt: TGCAGCGCTCAGACTAGCGGGAGTGTAGACACCGGGGAGCTGTTTTTT; cdr3_aa: CSAQTSGSVDTGELFF
clone_size: -; v_call: TRBV9; d_call: -; j_call: TRBJ1-2; cdr3_nt: TGTGCCAGCAGCGTAGGGACCGGGAAACTGATCTATGGCTACACCTTC; cdr3_aa: CASSVGTGKLIYGYTF
clone_size: -; v_call: TRBV2; d_call: -; j_call: TRBJ2-5; cdr3_nt: TGTGCCATAGACTACCACCAAGAGACCCAGTACTTC; cdr3_aa: CAIDYHQETQYF
clone_size: -; v_call: TRBV6-4; d_call: TRBD1; j_call: TRBJ2-5; cdr3_nt: TGTGCCAGCAGTGTAGTAACGGGACAGGGGGTGGGAGAGACCCAGTACTTC; cdr3_aa: CASSVVTGQGVGETQYF
clone_size: -; v_call: TRBV5-1; d_call: -; j_call: TRBJ1-3; cdr3_nt: TGCGCCAGCAGCTTGGAAGGGGAAGGAAACACCATATATTTT; cdr3_aa: CASSLEGEGNTIYF
clone_size: -; v_call: TRBV6-1; d_call: -; j_call: TRBJ2-1; cdr3_nt: TGTGCCAGCGAGGTACGGAATTACAATGAGCAGTTCTTC; cdr3_aa: CASEVRNYNEQFF
clone_size: few; v_call: TRBV10-1; d_call: TRBD1; j_call: TRBJ2-3; cdr3_nt: TGCGCCAGGACAGGGGGCGCAGATACGCAGTATTTT; cdr3_aa: CARTGGADTQYF
clone_size: -; v_call: TRBV5-1; d_call: -; j_call: TRBJ1-3; cdr3_nt: TGCGCCAGCAGCTTGGTCGCTAGCTCTGGAAACACCATATATTTT; cdr3_aa: CASSLVASSGNTIYF
clone_size: -; v_call: TRBV19; d_call: TRBD1; j_call: TRBJ2-7; cdr3_nt: TGTGCCAGTAGTATAGGACCAAGGGACAGGGCCTACGAGCAGTACTTC; cdr3_aa: CASSIGPRDRAYEQYF
clone_size: -; v_call: TRBV5-6; d_call: -; j_call: TRBJ1-6; cdr3_nt: TGTGCCAGCAGCTTTGCCCAGGGTTACTCCTATAATTCACCCCTCCACTTT; cdr3_aa: CASSFAQGYSYNSPLHF
clone_size: few; v_call: TRBV9; d_call: -; j_call: TRBJ1-1; cdr3_nt: TGTGCCAGCAGCCCGTGGAGGAACACTGAAGCTTTCTTT; cdr3_aa: CASSPWRNTEAFF
clone_size: -; v_call: TRBV7-3; d_call: -; j_call: TRBJ2-7; cdr3_nt: TGTGCCAGCAGCTTAAACGATCGGACAAGCAATACCTACGAGCAGTACTTC; cdr3_aa: CASSLNDRTSNTYEQYF
clone_size: -; v_call: TRBV4-1; d_call: -; j_call: TRBJ1-2; cdr3_nt: TGCGCCAGCAGCCAATCGGGAGGGAATGGCTACACCTTC; cdr3_aa: CASSQSGGNGYTF
clone_size: -; v_call: TRBV30; d_call: TRBD1; j_call: TRBJ1-5; cdr3_nt: TGTGCCTGGAGTGGACAGGGGAGCAATCAGCCCCAGCATTTT; cdr3_aa: CAWSGQGSNQPQHF
clone_size: once; v_call: TRBV6-1; d_call: -; j_call: TRBJ1-5; cdr3_nt: TGTGCCAGCAGTGGACCGGCAGGGGAAGCTTGGGGCAATCAGCCCCAGCATTTT; cdr3_aa: CASSGPAGEAWGNQPQHF
clone_size: -; v_call: TRBV30; d_call: -; j_call: TRBJ1-3; cdr3_nt: TGTGCCTGGAGTGTACTGCTCAGGACTTCGCGCTCTGGAAACACCATATATTTT; cdr3_aa: CAWSVLLRTSRSGNTIYF
clone_size: -; v_call: TRBV19; d_call: TRBD1; j_call: TRBJ2-5; cdr3_nt: TGTGCCAGTAGGGACAGGGGAAAGTCCCAAGAGACCCAGTACTTC; cdr3_aa: CASRDRGKSQETQYF
clone_size: -; v_call: TRBV28; d_call: TRBD1; j_call: TRBJ1-2; cdr3_nt: TGTGCCAGCAGCAACCGACAGGGAGCTAACTATGGCTACACCTTC; cdr3_aa: CASSNRQGANYGYTF
clone_size: -; v_call: TRBV6-1; d_call: TRBD1; j_call: TRBJ1-4; cdr3_nt: TGTGCCAGCAGTGAACCGGGACAGGTAACTGAAAAACTGTTTTTT; cdr3_aa: CASSEPGQVTEKLFF
clone_size: -; v_call: TRBV9; d_call: -; j_call: TRBJ2-1; cdr3_nt: TGTGCCAGCAGCCGGAGCGTGGGCAATGAGCAGTTCTTC; cdr3_aa: CASSRSVGNEQFF
clone_size: once; v_call: TRBV5-4; d_call: TRBD1; j_call: TRBJ2-5; cdr3_nt: TGTGCCAGCAGCTTTTCGGGACAGGGTATCGAGACCCAGTACTTC; cdr3_aa: CASSFSGQGIETQYF
clone_size: once; v_call: TRBV4-1; d_call: -; j_call: TRBJ2-7; cdr3_nt: TGCGCCAGCAGTCCATCACTAGCAAACGAGCAGTACTTC; cdr3_aa: CASSPSLANEQYF
clone_size: -; v_call: TRBV10-2; d_call: TRBD2; j_call: TRBJ2-3; cdr3_nt: TGCGCCAGCAGGACTAGCGGGGGCGGGGATACGCAGTATTTT; cdr3_aa: CASRTSGGGDTQYF